Detailed here is one T cell receptor (beta chain). Its target is unknown. A single record per CDR3 protein comes from TCRdb applying MiXCR to the RT-PCR reads. The sample has approximately 730,000 distinct CDR3 sequences, roughly 13% seen once. This entry comes from a study of response to subunit inactivated influenza vaccine. Whole-study findings and limits: There was a suggestion from the authors that each seasonal influenza vaccination recruits few new T cells.

V trimming: 4 bases; J trimming: 5 bases; junction bases outside the gene matches: 6. Germline V gene lookup returns CDR1 SGHDT and CDR2 YYEEEE. This CDR3 has 14 amino acids. The clonotype originates from a man between 50 and 59 years old who received an inactivated influenza vaccine. The rearrangement links TRBV5-6 to TRBJ2-5; 9 bases map to TRBD1. Specimen: PBMCs from blood, collected about 14 days before vaccination. CDR3 region: CASSQAGTGETQYF. In DNA, the CDR3 is TGTGCCAGCAGCCAGGCCGGGACAGGGGAGACCCAGTACTTC.